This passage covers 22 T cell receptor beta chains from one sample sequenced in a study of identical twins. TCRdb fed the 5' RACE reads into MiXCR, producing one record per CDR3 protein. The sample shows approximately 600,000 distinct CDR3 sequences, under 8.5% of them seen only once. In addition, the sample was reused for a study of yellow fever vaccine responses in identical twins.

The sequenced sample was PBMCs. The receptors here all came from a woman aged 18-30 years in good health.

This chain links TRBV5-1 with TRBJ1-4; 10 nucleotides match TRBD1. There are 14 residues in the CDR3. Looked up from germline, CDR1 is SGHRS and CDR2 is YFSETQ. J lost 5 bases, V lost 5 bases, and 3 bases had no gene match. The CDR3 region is CASRPGQGNEKLFF. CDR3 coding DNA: TGCGCCAGCAGACCGGGACAGGGGAATGAAAAACTGTTTTTT.

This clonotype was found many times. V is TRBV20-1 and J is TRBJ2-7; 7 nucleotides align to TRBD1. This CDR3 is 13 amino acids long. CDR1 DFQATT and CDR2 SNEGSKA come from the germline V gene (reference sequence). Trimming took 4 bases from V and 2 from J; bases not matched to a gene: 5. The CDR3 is CSANGQEPYEQYF. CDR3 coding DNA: TGCAGTGCTAACGGACAGGAACCCTACGAGCAGTACTTC.

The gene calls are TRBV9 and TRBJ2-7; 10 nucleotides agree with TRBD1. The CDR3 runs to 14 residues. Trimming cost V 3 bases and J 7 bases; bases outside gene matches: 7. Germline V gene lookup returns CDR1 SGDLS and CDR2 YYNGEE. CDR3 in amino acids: CASSARDRGGEQYF. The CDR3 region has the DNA TGTGCCAGCAGCGCTCGGGACAGGGGTGGGGAGCAGTACTTC.

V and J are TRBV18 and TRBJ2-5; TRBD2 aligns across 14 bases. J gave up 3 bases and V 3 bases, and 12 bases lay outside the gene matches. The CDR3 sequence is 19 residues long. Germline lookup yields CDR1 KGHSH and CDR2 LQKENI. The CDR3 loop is CASSPQPGLAGAGEETQYF. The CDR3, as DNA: TGTGCCAGCTCACCCCAACCGGGACTAGCGGGAGCGGGCGAAGAGACCCAGTACTTC.

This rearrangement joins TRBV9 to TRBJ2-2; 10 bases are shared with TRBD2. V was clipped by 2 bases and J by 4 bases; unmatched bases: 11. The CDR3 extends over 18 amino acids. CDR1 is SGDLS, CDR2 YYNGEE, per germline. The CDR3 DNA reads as TGTGCCAGCAGCGTCTTCCAGCGGGAGGGCCCGGCCACCGGGGAGCTGTTTTTT. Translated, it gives CASSVFQREGPATGELFF.

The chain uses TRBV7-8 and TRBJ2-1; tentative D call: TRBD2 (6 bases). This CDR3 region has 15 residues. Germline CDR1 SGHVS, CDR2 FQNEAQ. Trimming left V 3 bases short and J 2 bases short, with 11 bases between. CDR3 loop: CASSFFGSPYNEQFF. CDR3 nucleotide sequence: TGTGCCAGCAGCTTCTTCGGGAGTCCCTACAATGAGCAGTTCTTC.

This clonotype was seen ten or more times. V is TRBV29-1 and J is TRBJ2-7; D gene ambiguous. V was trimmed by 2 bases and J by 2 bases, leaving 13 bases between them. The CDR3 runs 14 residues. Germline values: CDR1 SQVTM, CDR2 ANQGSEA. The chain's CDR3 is CSVELTKYPYEQYF. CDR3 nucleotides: TGCAGCGTTGAACTGACAAAATATCCCTACGAGCAGTACTTC.

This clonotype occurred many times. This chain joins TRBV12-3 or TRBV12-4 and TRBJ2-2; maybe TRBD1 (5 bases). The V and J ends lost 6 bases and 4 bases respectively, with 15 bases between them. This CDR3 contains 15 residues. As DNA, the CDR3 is TGTGCCAGCAGGGGGCTCATCTCCGGCACCGGGGAGCTGTTTTTT. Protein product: CASRGLISGTGELFF.

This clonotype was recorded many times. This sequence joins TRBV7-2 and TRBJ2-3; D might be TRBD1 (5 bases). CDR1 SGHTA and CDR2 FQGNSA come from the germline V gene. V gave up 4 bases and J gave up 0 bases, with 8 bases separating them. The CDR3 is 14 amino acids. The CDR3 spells CASSWGTSTDTQYF. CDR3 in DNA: TGTGCCAGCAGCTGGGGCACTAGCACAGATACGCAGTATTTT.

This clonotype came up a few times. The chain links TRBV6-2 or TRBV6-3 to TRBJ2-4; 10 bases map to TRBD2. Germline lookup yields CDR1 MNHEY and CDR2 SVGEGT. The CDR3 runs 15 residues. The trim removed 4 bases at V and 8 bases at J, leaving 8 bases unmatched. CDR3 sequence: CASSSSGRAMYIQYF. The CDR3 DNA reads TGTGCCAGCAGTTCCAGCGGGAGGGCCATGTACATTCAGTACTTC.

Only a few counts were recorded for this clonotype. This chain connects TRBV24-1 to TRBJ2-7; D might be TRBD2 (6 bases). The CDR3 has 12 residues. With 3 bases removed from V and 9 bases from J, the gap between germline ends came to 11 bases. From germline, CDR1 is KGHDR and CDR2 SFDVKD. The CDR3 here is CATSDPGEVQYF. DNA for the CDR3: TGTGCCACCAGTGATCCCGGGGAGGTGCAGTACTTC.

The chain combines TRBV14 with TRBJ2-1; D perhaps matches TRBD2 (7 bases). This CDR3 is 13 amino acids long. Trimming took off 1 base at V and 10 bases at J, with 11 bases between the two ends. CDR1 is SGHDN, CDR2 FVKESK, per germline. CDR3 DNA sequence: TGTGCCAGCAGCCAAGCGGGGGGCCAGGAGCAGTTCTTC. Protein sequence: CASSQAGGQEQFF.

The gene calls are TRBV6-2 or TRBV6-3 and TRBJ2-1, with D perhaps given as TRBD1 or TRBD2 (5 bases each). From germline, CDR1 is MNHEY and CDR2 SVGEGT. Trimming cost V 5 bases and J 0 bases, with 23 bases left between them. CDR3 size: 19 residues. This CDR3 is CASSLRDGWASSSYNEQFF. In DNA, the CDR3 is TGTGCCAGCAGTCTACGGGACGGCTGGGCTTCCAGCTCCTACAATGAGCAGTTCTTC.

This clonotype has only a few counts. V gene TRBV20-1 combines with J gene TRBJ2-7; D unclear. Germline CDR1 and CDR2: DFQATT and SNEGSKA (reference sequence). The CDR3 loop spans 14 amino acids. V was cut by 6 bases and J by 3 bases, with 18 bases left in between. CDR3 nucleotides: TGCAGTGCAAAAAGACCTGGCACCTTCTACGAGCAGTACTTC. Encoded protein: CSAKRPGTFYEQYF.

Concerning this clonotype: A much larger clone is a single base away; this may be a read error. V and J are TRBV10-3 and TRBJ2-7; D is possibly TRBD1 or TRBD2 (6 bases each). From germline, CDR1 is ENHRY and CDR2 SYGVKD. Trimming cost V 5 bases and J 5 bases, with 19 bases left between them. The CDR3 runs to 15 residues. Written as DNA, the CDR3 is TGTGCCATCAGTAAGATTGATCGGGGGCCCCACGAGCAGTACTTC. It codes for CAISKIDRGPHEQYF.

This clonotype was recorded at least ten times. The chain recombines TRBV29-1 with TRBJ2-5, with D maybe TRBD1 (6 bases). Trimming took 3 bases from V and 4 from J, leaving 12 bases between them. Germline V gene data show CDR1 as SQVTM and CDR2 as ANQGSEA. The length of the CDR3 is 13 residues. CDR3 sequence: CSVEGTLRETQYF. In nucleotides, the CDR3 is TGCAGCGTTGAGGGGACACTTCGAGAGACCCAGTACTTC.

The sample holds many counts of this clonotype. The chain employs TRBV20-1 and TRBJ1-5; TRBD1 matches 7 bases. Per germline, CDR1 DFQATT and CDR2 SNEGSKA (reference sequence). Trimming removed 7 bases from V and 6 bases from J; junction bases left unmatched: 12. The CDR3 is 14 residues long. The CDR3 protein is CSVPATGLGQPQHF. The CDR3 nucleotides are TGCAGTGTCCCGGCGACAGGGTTGGGTCAGCCCCAGCATTTT.

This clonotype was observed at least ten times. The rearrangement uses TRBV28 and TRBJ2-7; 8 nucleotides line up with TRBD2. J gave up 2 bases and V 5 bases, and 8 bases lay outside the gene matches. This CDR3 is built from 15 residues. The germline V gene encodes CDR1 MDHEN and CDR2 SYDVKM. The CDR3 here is CASSHRLASPYEQYF. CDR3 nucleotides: TGTGCCAGCAGTCACAGACTAGCGAGTCCCTACGAGCAGTACTTC.

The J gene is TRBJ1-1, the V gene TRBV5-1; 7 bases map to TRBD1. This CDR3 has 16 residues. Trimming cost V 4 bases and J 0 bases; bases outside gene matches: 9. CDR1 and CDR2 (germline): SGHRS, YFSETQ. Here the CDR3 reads CASSGGQSLVNTEAFF. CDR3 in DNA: TGCGCCAGCAGCGGGGGACAGAGCTTGGTGAACACTGAAGCTTTCTTT. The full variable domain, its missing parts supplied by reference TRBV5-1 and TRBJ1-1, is KAGVTQTPRYLIKTRGQQVTLSCSPISGHRSVSWYQQTPGQGLQFLFEYFSETQRNKGNFPGRFSGRQFSNSRSEMNVSTLELGDSALYLCASSGGQSLVNTEAFFGQGTRLTVV.

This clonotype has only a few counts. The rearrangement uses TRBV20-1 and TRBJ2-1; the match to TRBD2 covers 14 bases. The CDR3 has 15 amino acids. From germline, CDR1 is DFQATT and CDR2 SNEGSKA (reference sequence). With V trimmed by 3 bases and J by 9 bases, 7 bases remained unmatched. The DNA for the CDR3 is TGCAGTGCTAGCACGACTAGCGGGGGGGCGAGTGAGCAGTTCTTC. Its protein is CSASTTSGGASEQFF.

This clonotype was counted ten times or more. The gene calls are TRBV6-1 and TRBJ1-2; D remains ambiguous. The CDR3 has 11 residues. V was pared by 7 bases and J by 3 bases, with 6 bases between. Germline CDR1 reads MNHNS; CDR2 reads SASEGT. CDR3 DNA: TGTGCCAGCATGGAGGACTATGGCTACACCTTC. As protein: CASMEDYGYTF.

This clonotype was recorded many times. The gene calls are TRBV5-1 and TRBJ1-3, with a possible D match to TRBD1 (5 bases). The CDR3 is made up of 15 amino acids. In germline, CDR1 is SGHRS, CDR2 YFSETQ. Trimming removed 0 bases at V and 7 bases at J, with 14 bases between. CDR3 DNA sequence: TGCGCCAGCAGCTTGGCCGGGGGTAAGGGGAACACCATATATTTT. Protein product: CASSLAGGKGNTIYF.